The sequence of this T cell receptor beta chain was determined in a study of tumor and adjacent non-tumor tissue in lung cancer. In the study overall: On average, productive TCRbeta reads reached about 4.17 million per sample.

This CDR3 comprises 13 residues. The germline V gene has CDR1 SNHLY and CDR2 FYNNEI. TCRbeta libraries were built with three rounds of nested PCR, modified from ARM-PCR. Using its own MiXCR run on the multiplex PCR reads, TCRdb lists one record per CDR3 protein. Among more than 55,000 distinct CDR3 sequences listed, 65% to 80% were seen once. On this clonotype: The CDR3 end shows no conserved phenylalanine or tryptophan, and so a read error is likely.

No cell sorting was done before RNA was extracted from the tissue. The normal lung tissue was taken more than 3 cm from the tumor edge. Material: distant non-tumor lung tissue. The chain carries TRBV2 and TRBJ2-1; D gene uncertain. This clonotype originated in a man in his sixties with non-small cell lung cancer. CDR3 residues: CAGSLGLGNEQFL. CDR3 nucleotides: TGTGCCGGCAGTCTTGGGTTGGGCAATGAGCAGTTCTTA.